This record concerns one TCR beta chain sequence. The sample is drawn from a study of T cell changes during pregnancy in multiple sclerosis. This CDR3 has 15 amino acids. The V end was cut by 2 bases, the J end by 5 bases, with 15 bases between. Per the germline V gene, CDR1 is LNHDA and CDR2 is SQIVND (reference sequence). The method was immunoSEQ multiplex PCR; TCRdb's version includes in-frame clones alone and lacks a portion of them. This table holds about 68,000 clones, about 90% found once. The V call is TRBV19, the J call TRBJ2-5; the D gene is possibly TRBD2 (6 bases). The sequence was obtained from a female donor in good health, enrolled as a control in a pregnancy study. The sample was peripheral blood, taken in the second trimester of pregnancy. For the CDR3, the DNA is TGTGCCAGTAGTATAATCGGGAGTGGTGGTGAGACCCAGTACTTC. This translates into CASSIIGSGGETQYF.